Following are 4 T cell receptor beta chains from one sample sequenced in a study of cytomegalovirus exposure and HLA in healthy donors. PCR used 60 Vbeta primers and 13 Jbeta primers. Here immunoSEQ multiplex PCR was the method, and the copy in TCRdb shows in-frame clones only, minus some. The table has more than 80,000 clones, 71% seen once. Sequencing input: PBMCs. Receptors were obtained from a female donor in good health and CMV-seronegative.

This clone occurred a few times. J is TRBJ2-5 and V is TRBV7-8, with TRBD2 matching 8 bases. The trim removed 1 base at V and 5 bases at J, leaving 6 bases unmatched. Germline CDR1 SGHVS, CDR2 FQNEAQ. The CDR3 sequence is 15 residues long. This CDR3 reads CASSLDAGGGETQYF. The CDR3 bases are TGTGCCAGCAGCTTAGATGCGGGAGGTGGGGAGACCCAGTACTTC.

V and J are TRBV4-2 and TRBJ2-1, with 7 bases identical to TRBD1. From germline, CDR1 is LGHNA and CDR2 YNFKEQ. This CDR3 spans 15 amino acids. V trimming: 1 base; J trimming: 2 bases; junction bases outside the gene matches: 2. The CDR3 reads CASSQGQGPYNEQFF. Here the CDR3 DNA reads TGTGCCAGCAGCCAAGGACAGGGCCCCTACAATGAGCAGTTCTTC.

This chain connects TRBV29-1 to TRBJ1-2; 8 positions match TRBD1. The CDR3 has 14 amino acids. V was pared by 7 bases and J by 5 bases, with 12 bases of the junction left unmatched. CDR1 is SQVTM, CDR2 ANQGSEA, per germline. The CDR3 loop is CSARPDRAPYGYTF. CDR3 DNA: TGCAGCGCTCGTCCGGACAGGGCCCCTTATGGCTACACCTTC.

The chain employs TRBV15 and TRBJ1-3; D unresolved. Germline loops: CDR1 LNHNV, CDR2 YYDKDF (reference sequence). The CDR3 is 14 residues long. V was cut by 0 bases and J by 2 bases, with 5 bases left in between. The CDR3 loop is CATSRDGPGNTIYF. The CDR3 nucleotides read TGTGCCACCAGCAGAGATGGCCCTGGAAACACCATATATTTT.